These T cell receptor beta chains were read from a single sample in a study of T cell responses to AZD1222 COVID-19 vaccine. Libraries were prepared by immunoSEQ multiplex PCR; TCRdb keeps only in-frame clonotypes and omits some of them. Among fewer than 100,000 clones listed, 88% were seen once. Sequencing used peripheral blood, obtained 28 days after the second AZD1222 dose. These receptor sequences come from an adult who received the AZD1222 COVID-19 vaccine. The CDR3 runs from the conserved cysteine through the conserved F or W. A D gene is named only where the DNA matches it firmly. Not every row has a clone size; where given, it reads once, few, many or a size class.

NA TRBJ2-2 TRBV3-1/TRBV3-2 TRBD1 TGTGCCAGCAGCGCCCAGGGGGCTTTAGTGGCCGGGGAGCTGTTTTTT CASSAQGALVAGELFF
NA TRBJ2-3 TRBV4-1 NA TGCGCCAGCAGCCAGGTAATAGCAGATACGCAGTATTTT CASSQVIADTQYF
NA TRBJ1-2 TRBV11-2 TRBD1 TGTGCCAGCAGCTCCCAGGGACAGTGGGGCTACACCTTC CASSSQGQWGYTF
NA TRBJ2-3 TRBV5-4 TRBD1 TGTGCCAGCAGCTTGGACAGGGGAACAGATACGCAGTATTTT CASSLDRGTDTQYF
NA TRBJ2-3 TRBV3-1/TRBV3-2 NA TGTGCCAGCAGCCAATTGAGGGATACGCAGTATTTT CASSQLRDTQYF
NA TRBJ1-5 TRBV28 NA TGTGCCAGCAGTTTAGAGCGCATTTTGCGGCCCCAGCATTTT CASSLERILRPQHF
NA TRBJ1-4 TRBV12-5 TRBD1 TGTGCTAGTGGTGGACCGGGACAGGGTAATGAAAAACTGTTTTTT CASGGPGQGNEKLFF
few TRBJ1-1 TRBV28 TRBD1 TGTGCCAGCGGGACAGGTCGGGACACTGAAGCTTTCTTT CASGTGRDTEAFF
NA TRBJ2-5 TRBV7-9 TRBD1 TGTGCCAGCAGCTTAGATACAGGGGCAGAGACCCAGTACTTC CASSLDTGAETQYF
NA TRBJ1-2 TRBV7-8 NA TGTGCCAGCAGGGGGGGGACGGGCGGCTATGGCTACACCTTC CASRGGTGGYGYTF
NA TRBJ2-5 TRBV14 TRBD2 TGTGCCAGCAGCCCCAGGGAGGGGGAGACCCAGTACTTC CASSPREGETQYF
NA TRBJ2-2 TRBV2 TRBD2 TGTGCCAGCAGTTCCCGTCTAGCGGGATACACCAAAGGGGAGCTGTTTTTT CASSSRLAGYTKGELFF
NA TRBJ1-1 TRBV6-1 NA TGTGCCAGCAGTGAGGCATTGAAGACTGAAGCTTTCTTT CASSEALKTEAFF
NA TRBJ1-4 TRBV21-1 NA TGTGCCAGCAGCCCCCCGTGTGTTCAGAATGAAAAACTGTTTTTT CASSPPCVQNEKLFF
NA TRBJ2-7 TRBV28 NA TGTGCCAGCAGTTTATTCCCTCCAGACCAGCAGTACTTC CASSLFPPDQQYF
NA TRBJ2-3 TRBV19 TRBD2 TGTGCCAGTAGTATAGGGCTAGCGGGAACCACAGATACGCAGTATTTT CASSIGLAGTTDTQYF
once TRBJ1-4 TRBV18 NA TGTGCCAGCTCACCACAGCTAGGGGGAGAGGAAAAACTGTTTTTT CASSPQLGGEEKLFF
NA TRBJ1-1 TRBV5-6 TRBD1 TGTGCCAGCAGCTTCAGGGGGCTGAACACTGAAGCTTTCTTT CASSFRGLNTEAFF
NA TRBJ2-7 TRBV7-9 TRBD2 TGTGCCAGCAGCGCCGGCAGCGGGATTCGCGAGCAGTACTTC CASSAGSGIREQYF
NA TRBJ1-6 TRBV11-2 TRBD1 TGTGCCAGCAGCTTCCCCCAGGGGGGGGCAAATTCACCCCTCCACTTT CASSFPQGGANSPLHF
NA TRBJ2-1 TRBV4-1 TRBD1 TGCGCCAGCAGCCAAGAAGGCGGGACCGGGACAGGGACTGAGCAGTTCTTC CASSQEGGTGTGTEQFF
NA TRBJ1-1 TRBV6-5 NA TGTGCCAGCAGTTACACCGAGGTTGGGGTGGGTGAAGCTTTCTTT CASSYTEVGVGEAFF
once TRBJ1-6 TRBV7-3 TRBD1 TGTGCCAGCAGCTTATTGGGACAGGGCAATTCACCCCTCCACTTT CASSLLGQGNSPLHF
NA TRBJ1-1 TRBV10-3 TRBD1 TGTGCCATCAGTGAGTGGGCCCAGGGGGACAGGGGAACTGAAGCTTTCTTT CAISEWAQGDRGTEAFF
NA TRBJ1-3 TRBV5-1 NA TGCGCCAGCAGCCTACAACCCGTCGGGGGCTCTGGAAACACCATATATTTT CASSLQPVGGSGNTIYF
NA TRBJ2-5 TRBV6-5 NA TGTGCCAGCATTATACAGGGATTCGGGGAGACCCAGTACTTC CASIIQGFGETQYF
NA TRBJ2-7 TRBV7-9 NA TGTGCCAGCAGCTTAGTTGCCCCCTACGAGCAGTACTTC CASSLVAPYEQYF
once TRBJ2-7 TRBV3-1/TRBV3-2 NA TGTGCCAGCAGCCAAGGACGGTACGAGCAGTACTTC CASSQGRYEQYF
NA TRBJ1-4 TRBV7-6 NA TGTGCCAGCAGCTTAGTAGGGACCCTCCCAGAAAAACTGTTTTTT CASSLVGTLPEKLFF
NA TRBJ1-1 TRBV5-1 NA TGCGCCAGCAGGTTGACAGAGACTATGAACACTGAAGCTTTCTTT CASRLTETMNTEAFF
NA TRBJ1-6 TRBV4-1 NA TGCGCCAGCAGCCAAGATCGGGGGGCCGTATCACCCCTCCACTTT CASSQDRGAVSPLHF
NA TRBJ1-1 TRBV30 NA TGTGCCGGGCGAAGTAACACTGAAGCTTTCTTT CAGRSNTEAFF
NA TRBJ2-7 TRBV2 NA TGTGCCAGCAGCCCCGTCGGCGAGCAGTACTTC CASSPVGEQYF
NA TRBJ1-1 TRBV30 NA TGTGCCTGGAGCGGACCAAACACTGAAGCTTTCTTT CAWSGPNTEAFF
NA TRBJ2-1 TRBV11-2 TRBD2 TGTGCCAGCAGCTCTGGCGGGAGCTACAATGAGCAGTTCTTC CASSSGGSYNEQFF
NA TRBJ2-7 TRBV6-6 NA TGTGCCAGCAGACAGCGGACGGACGAGCAGTACTTC CASRQRTDEQYF
NA TRBJ1-1 TRBV19 NA TGTGCCAGTAGTATAGGTTCAGTCGCGAACACTGAAGCTTTCTTT CASSIGSVANTEAFF
NA TRBJ1-2 TRBV6-5 NA TGTGCCAGCAGCCGCCAGGGATCTGGAGGCTACACCTTC CASSRQGSGGYTF
NA TRBJ1-1 TRBV10-1 NA TGCGCCAGCAGTACTGCCTTGAACACTGAAGCTTTCTTT CASSTALNTEAFF
NA TRBJ2-1 TRBV6-2/TRBV6-3 TRBD2 TGTGCCAGCAGACCTCCTGGGACTAGCGGGCTCTGGGGCTACAATGAGCAGTTCTTC CASRPPGTSGLWGYNEQFF
NA TRBJ2-7 TRBV4-1 TRBD1 TGCGCCAGCAGCCAAGGTCCGGGTCTTACAGGGGGCTCTTACGAGCAGTACTTC CASSQGPGLTGGSYEQYF
NA TRBJ1-4 TRBV19 TRBD1 TGTGCCAGTAGTTTTGGACAGGGAAAGGAAAAACTGTTTTTT CASSFGQGKEKLFF
once TRBJ2-3 TRBV7-9 TRBD2 TGTGCCAGCAGCTTATTCCTAGCGGGTGAGGCAGATACGCAGTATTTT CASSLFLAGEADTQYF
NA TRBJ2-1 TRBV5-4 TRBD2 TGTGCCAGCAGCGCAGGACTAGCGGTCCAACCGGGGGAGCAGTTCTTC CASSAGLAVQPGEQFF
NA TRBJ1-4 TRBV5-6 NA TGTGCCAGCAGCTTGCAGGGGACTAATGAAAAACTGTTTTTT CASSLQGTNEKLFF
once TRBJ2-7 TRBV27 NA TGTGCCAGCAGGCGGACAAGAGCCTACGAGCAGTACTTC CASRRTRAYEQYF
NA TRBJ1-5 TRBV19 NA TGTGCCAGTAGTCCCCGCGATGTGGGGACGCATCAGCCCCAGCATTTT CASSPRDVGTHQPQHF
NA TRBJ2-1 TRBV13 TRBD2 TGTGCCAGCAGCCCCCTACGAGCGGGAGGGCGTCTTGAGCAGTTCTTC CASSPLRAGGRLEQFF
NA TRBJ2-4 TRBV4-2 NA TGTGCCAGCAGCCAAGTTTCAGGGGACGCCAAAAACATTCAGTACTTC CASSQVSGDAKNIQYF
NA TRBJ2-2 TRBV6-1 NA TGTGCCAGCAGTGAAGGCAGGAGTAACACCGGGGAGCTGTTTTTT CASSEGRSNTGELFF
NA TRBJ1-3 TRBV6-5 NA TGTGCCAGCATGAGATCCTCTGGAAACACCATATATTTT CASMRSSGNTIYF
few TRBJ1-2 TRBV6-5 NA TGTGCCAGCAGCGAGGGGGGGAGTAACTATGGCTACACCTTC CASSEGGSNYGYTF
NA TRBJ2-5 TRBV6-1 NA TGTGCCAGCAGTGAAAACGGGAGATGGGAGACCCAGTACTTC CASSENGRWETQYF
NA TRBJ1-1 TRBV5-1 NA TGCGCCAGCAGCGGGGGGCAGGGAGCTTTTAGGACTTTGGAAGCTTTCTTT CASSGGQGAFRTLEAFF
NA TRBJ1-2 TRBV12-3/TRBV12-4 NA TGTGCCAGCAGTTTAGGGTCAGCACATGGCTACACCTTC CASSLGSAHGYTF